This T cell receptor (beta chain) comes out of a study of sequential checkpoint blockade in melanoma. Treatment in this sample: randomized to nivolumab then ipilimumab (arm A) or the reverse (arm B). None of the patients previously received DNA-damaging chemotherapy. Sorted cells were live CD3+CD8+, lacking CD19 and CD56, from PBMCs. Data came from immunoSEQ multiplex PCR; TCRdb stores just in-frame clones and leaves some out. The sample lists around 21,000 clones; roughly four fifths were seen once. Germline values: CDR1 MNHNS, CDR2 SASEGT. The trim removed 4 bases at V and 4 bases at J, leaving 7 bases unmatched. CDR3 length equals 15 residues.

Sequencing used CD8+ T cells sorted from blood (inferred from file names), obtained from a patient given nivolumab and ipilimumab in sequence. This chain joins TRBV6-1 and TRBJ2-7, with TRBD1 matching 10 bases. The clonotype comes from a human donor with melanoma. In DNA, the CDR3 is TGTGCCAGCAGTGGGCCGGACAGGGGGAAATACGAGCAGTACTTC. This translates into CASSGPDRGKYEQYF.